This T cell receptor (beta chain) was recorded in a study of blood T cell repertoires in COVID-19. Study summary: Samples of COVID-19 (acute and convalescent) were obtained from the United States, Italy and Spain. Sample material is recorded as cDNA or gDNA derived from T cells, B-cell-depleted T cells, or PBMCs.

Under the authors' procedure: Reference gene primer amplification yielded estimated nucleated cell counts. The method was immunoSEQ multiplex PCR; TCRdb's version includes in-frame clones alone and lacks a portion of them. The V and J calls and clone size come from that table; D and trimming were worked out from the DNA. The sample consists of roughly 130,000 clones, roughly 76% of them appearing once. CDR1 and CDR2 from the germline V gene are SGHNT and YYREEE (reference sequence). This CDR3 contains 17 residues. V was clipped by 4 bases and J by 2 bases, with 19 bases between them. This TCR was recovered from an elderly man with acute or convalescent COVID-19. The rearrangement joins TRBV5-4 to TRBJ1-3; tentative D call: TRBD1 (5 bases). Sequenced material: peripheral blood. The CDR3 bases are TGTGCCAGCAGCGCACCAAATCAGGGTTACGCTGGAAACACCATATATTTT. Protein sequence: CASSAPNQGYAGNTIYF.